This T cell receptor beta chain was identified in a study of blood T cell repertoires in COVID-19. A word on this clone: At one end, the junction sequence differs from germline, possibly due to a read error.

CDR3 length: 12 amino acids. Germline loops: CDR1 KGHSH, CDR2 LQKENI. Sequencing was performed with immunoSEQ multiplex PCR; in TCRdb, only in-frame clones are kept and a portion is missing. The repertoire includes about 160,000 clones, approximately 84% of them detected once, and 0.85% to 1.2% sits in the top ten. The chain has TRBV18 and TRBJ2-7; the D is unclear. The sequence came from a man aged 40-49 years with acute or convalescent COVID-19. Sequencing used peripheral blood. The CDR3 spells CASSPLQDEQYF. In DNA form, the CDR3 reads TGTGCCAGCTCCCCACTACAAGACGAGCAGTACTTC.